These T cell receptor beta chains were read from a single sample in a study of cytomegalovirus exposure and HLA in healthy donors. The repertoire was sequenced with immunoSEQ multiplex PCR; TCRdb's copy has only in-frame clones and lacks some. In the table there are approximately 130,000 clones, around 71% of which are singletons. Sequenced: PBMCs. The receptors come from a woman aged 55-69 years in good health and CMV-seropositive. The CDR3 runs from the conserved cysteine through the conserved F or W. D genes are given only for firm matches. Part of the rows lack a size; the others show once, few, many or a class for expanded clones.

>TRBV5-6|NA|NA|TRBJ1-1
CASSLQGTNTEAFF
TGTGCCAGCAGTCTCCAGGGGACGAACACTGAAGCTTTCTTT
>TRBV6-5|TRBD1|NA|TRBJ2-5
CASSQGDRGLETQYF
TGTGCCAGCAGTCAAGGGGACAGGGGGCTTGAGACCCAGTACTTC
>TRBV7-2|TRBD2|NA|TRBJ2-3
CASSLARTSVTDTQYF
TGTGCCAGCAGCTTAGCGAGGACTAGTGTGACAGATACGCAGTATTTT
>TRBV5-8|NA|NA|TRBJ1-5
CASSRNQPQHF
TGTGCCAGCAGCCGGAATCAGCCCCAGCATTTT
>TRBV13|TRBD2|NA|TRBJ2-3
CASSLGGGFQRSTDTQYF
TGTGCCAGCAGCTTAGGGGGGGGGTTCCAGCGATCCACAGATACGCAGTATTTT
>TRBV6-5|NA|few|TRBJ1-3
CASSSLVGGSGNTIYF
TGTGCCAGCAGTTCCCTCGTGGGGGGCTCTGGAAACACCATATATTTT
>TRBV10-1|NA|NA|TRBJ2-2
CASSDSRVGTGELFF
TGCGCCAGCAGTGATTCCAGGGTGGGCACCGGGGAGCTGTTTTTT
>TRBV2|NA|NA|TRBJ1-5
CASSEALVTGPQHF
TGTGCCAGCAGTGAAGCGCTTGTGACAGGGCCCCAGCATTTT
>TRBV6-6|TRBD1|NA|TRBJ1-5
CASSPLTGVTSQPQHF
TGTGCCAGCAGTCCCCTCACAGGGGTTACCAGTCAGCCCCAGCATTTT
>TRBV28|TRBD1|NA|TRBJ2-5
CASSLWGTGYQETQYF
TGTGCCAGCAGTTTATGGGGGACAGGCTACCAAGAGACCCAGTACTTC
>TRBV11-2|TRBD2|NA|TRBJ2-1
CASSGDGFRGGAYYNEQFF
TGTGCCAGCAGCGGAGATGGATTCCGGGGAGGGGCCTACTACAATGAGCAGTTCTTC
>TRBV7-2|TRBD1|NA|TRBJ1-1
CASSSQGLNTEAFF
TGTGCCAGCAGCTCACAGGGGCTGAACACTGAAGCTTTCTTT